This is a list of T cell receptor beta chains from one sample in a study of naive and memory T cell subsets. TCRdb analysed the UMI-ligation and nested PCR reads with MiXCR anew, one entry per CDR3 protein. The top ten hold around 7.8% of the sample, which has around 14,000 distinct CDR3 sequences, about 5% seen once. The source was skin, collected from a tuberculin skin test site. The receptor source for this set is an adult in good health. Each CDR3 is given with its conserved first and last residue. A D gene is named only where the DNA matches it firmly. A row's size may be missing; if present it is once, few, many or a size class.

CASSLRGQAKSPQHF,TGTGCCAGCAGTTTAAGGGGACAGGCCAAATCGCCCCAGCATTTT,TRBV12-3/TRBV12-4,TRBD1,TRBJ1-5,many
CASREGTASNYGYTF,TGTGCCAGCAGGGAGGGGACAGCTTCTAACTATGGCTACACCTTC,TRBV6-1,TRBD1,TRBJ1-2,many
CSARPQGAGKLFF,TGCAGTGCTAGACCTCAGGGGGCCGGAAAACTGTTTTTT,TRBV20-1,TRBD1,TRBJ1-4,many
CSASPGAERPQHF,TGCAGTGCTAGTCCGGGGGCCGAGAGGCCCCAGCATTTT,TRBV20-1,-,TRBJ1-5,-
CASSLGAGAEDTQYF,TGTGCTAGCAGCTTAGGAGCGGGGGCCGAAGATACGCAGTATTTT,TRBV7-7,TRBD2,TRBJ2-3,medium-sized
CASSIDRKSEAFF,TGTGCCAGCAGCATAGACAGGAAGAGTGAAGCTTTCTTT,TRBV7-2,-,TRBJ1-1,many
CASNRDAQGRLNEQFF,TGTGCCAGCAATAGGGACGCCCAGGGACGGCTCAATGAGCAGTTCTTC,TRBV2,-,TRBJ2-1,many
CSAGGNQPQHF,TGCAGTGCAGGGGGAAATCAGCCCCAGCATTTT,TRBV29-1,TRBD1,TRBJ1-5,many
CASSVGFEVAGLLTGSYNEQFF,TGTGCCAGCAGCGTAGGGTTCGAGGTAGCGGGGCTCCTGACTGGCTCCTACAATGAGCAGTTCTTC,TRBV9,TRBD2,TRBJ2-1,many
CASIPGLGGGDTEAFF,TGTGCCAGCATCCCGGGTCTAGGGGGCGGGGACACTGAAGCTTTCTTT,TRBV5-5,TRBD1,TRBJ1-1,-
CASSQDLGPRGYTF,TGTGCCAGCAGCCAAGATCTAGGTCCTCGAGGCTACACCTTC,TRBV4-2,-,TRBJ1-2,-
CASSLSVGGGAKDTQYF,TGTGCCAGCAGCTTATCGGTGGGCGGGGGGGCGAAAGATACGCAGTATTTT,TRBV7-2,TRBD2,TRBJ2-3,many
CASSPTGDYGYTF,TGTGCCAGCAGCCCGACAGGAGACTATGGCTACACCTTC,TRBV5-4,-,TRBJ1-2,many
CASSYLPRAGRPYEQYF,TGTGCCAGCAGTTACCTTCCCAGGGCAGGCCGACCCTACGAGCAGTACTTC,TRBV6-5,-,TRBJ2-7,-
CASSLWYNQPQHF,TGTGCCAGCAGCTTATGGTACAATCAGCCCCAGCATTTT,TRBV7-2,-,TRBJ1-5,many
CASSFARGNYGYTF,TGTGCCAGCAGCTTTGCCAGGGGAAACTATGGCTACACCTTC,TRBV7-2,-,TRBJ1-2,many
CAISESFEQPQHF,TGTGCCATCAGTGAGTCGTTCGAGCAGCCCCAGCATTTT,TRBV10-3,-,TRBJ1-5,-
CASSQDEGFGAGTGYTF,TGCGCCAGCAGCCAAGATGAGGGATTTGGAGCGGGGACTGGCTACACCTTC,TRBV4-1,-,TRBJ1-2,few
CATSRDRTTEAFF,TGTGCCACCAGCAGAGATCGGACCACTGAAGCTTTCTTT,TRBV15,-,TRBJ1-1,many
CASSLGVQGAFF,TGTGCCAGCAGCTTAGGTGTACAGGGAGCTTTCTTT,TRBV7-9,-,TRBJ1-1,many
CSAATRDSLFYGYTF,TGCAGTGCCGCCACGCGTGACAGCCTATTCTATGGCTACACCTTC,TRBV20-1,-,TRBJ1-2,-
CASSLPPSLQTSTDTQYF,TGTGCCAGCAGTTTACCCCCCAGTCTCCAGACTAGCACAGATACGCAGTATTTT,TRBV27,-,TRBJ2-3,large
CASSQDRGATEELFF,TGCGCCAGCAGCCAAGATCGGGGGGCGACGGAGGAGCTGTTTTTT,TRBV4-3,-,TRBJ2-2,many
CASSLMLPGTQYF,TGTGCCAGCAGCTTAATGCTGCCAGGTACGCAGTATTTT,TRBV11-2,-,TRBJ2-3,many
CSGRQGIEQYF,TGCAGCGGAAGACAGGGGATCGAGCAGTACTTC,TRBV29-1,TRBD1,TRBJ2-7,medium-sized
CASSSRGGLSTDTQYF,TGCGCCAGCAGTTCGCGCGGGGGGCTTAGCACAGATACGCAGTATTTT,TRBV5-1,TRBD2,TRBJ2-3,many
CASSDQPQGNYNEQFF,TGCGCCAGCAGTGACCAGCCTCAGGGAAACTACAATGAGCAGTTCTTC,TRBV10-2,-,TRBJ2-1,-
CASSLSMGQNYGYTF,TGTGCCAGCAGTTTATCTATGGGACAGAACTATGGCTACACCTTC,TRBV28,TRBD1,TRBJ1-2,many
CASSLGEQVFYGYTF,TGCGCCAGCAGCTTAGGGGAACAGGTTTTCTATGGCTACACCTTC,TRBV5-1,-,TRBJ1-2,many
CAWEGQGSSPLHF,TGTGCCTGGGAAGGACAGGGCAGTTCACCCCTCCACTTT,TRBV30,TRBD1,TRBJ1-6,few
CAWSVRLASSYEQYF,TGTGCCTGGAGTGTACGGCTAGCTTCATCCTACGAGCAGTACTTC,TRBV30,-,TRBJ2-7,few
CASSRGTGKETQYF,TGTGCCAGCAGCCGCGGGACAGGGAAGGAGACCCAGTACTTC,TRBV5-5,TRBD1,TRBJ2-5,many
CASSLTGGSTDTQYF,TGTGCCAGCAGCTTAACGGGAGGTAGCACAGATACGCAGTATTTT,TRBV7-3,-,TRBJ2-3,many
CASSKGGTGIKTQYF,TGTGCCAGCAGCAAAGGAGGGACAGGAATAAAGACCCAGTACTTC,TRBV7-2,TRBD1,TRBJ2-5,many
CASSLVLAGATDTQYF,TGTGCCAGCAGCTTAGTACTAGCGGGGGCCACAGATACGCAGTATTTT,TRBV7-2,TRBD2,TRBJ2-3,medium-sized
CASSLAGGRTGELFF,TGCGCCAGCAGTCTAGCGGGGGGGCGGACCGGGGAGCTGTTTTTT,TRBV4-3,TRBD2,TRBJ2-2,many
CASSSRMDRTEQYF,TGTGCCAGCAGCTCCCGAATGGACAGAACCGAGCAGTACTTC,TRBV11-1,-,TRBJ2-7,medium-sized
CASSLRTGDTEAFF,TGTGCCAGCAGTCTTCGGACAGGGGACACTGAAGCTTTCTTT,TRBV11-1,TRBD1,TRBJ1-1,many
CASSQDTGGYGYTF,TGTGCCAGCAGCCAAGACACGGGCGGCTATGGCTACACCTTC,TRBV14,-,TRBJ1-2,many